Following are 25 T cell receptor beta chains from one sample sequenced in a study of response to subunit inactivated influenza vaccine. TCRdb analysed the RT-PCR reads with MiXCR anew, one entry per CDR3 protein. The sample has 500,000 to 650,000 distinct CDR3 sequences, 7.5% to 8.5% seen once; the top ten hold roughly 13%. The sequences come from PBMCs from blood, collected roughly 24 months after vaccination. These receptors all stem from a man between 45 and 75 years old who received an inactivated influenza vaccine.

V and J are TRBV11-2 and TRBJ2-1; the D gene is possibly TRBD2 (6 bases). Germline CDR1 reads SGHAT; CDR2 reads FQNNGV. The V and J ends lost 5 bases and 8 bases respectively, with 22 bases between them. CDR3 length equals 16 residues. The CDR3 bases are TGTGCCAGCAGCCCAGTCGAGGGTAATGGAGGGGATGAGCAGTTCTTC. Protein product: CASSPVEGNGGDEQFF.

The chain employs TRBV6-2 or TRBV6-3 and TRBJ2-5, with 7 bases matching TRBD2. The V gene end was trimmed by 6 bases and the J gene end by 1 base; junction bases not matched to a gene: 5. The CDR3 sequence is 14 residues long. CDR1 MNHEY and CDR2 SVGEGT come from the germline V gene. The CDR3 DNA sequence: TGTGCCAGCAGCTGGGGGGGGGTCCAAGAGACCCAGTACTTC. Amino acid sequence: CASSWGGVQETQYF.

This chain joins TRBV6-2 or TRBV6-3 and TRBJ1-1; D gene unclear. There are 14 residues in the CDR3. Trimming left V 1 base short and J 0 bases short, with 6 bases between. Germline loops: CDR1 MNHEY, CDR2 SVGEGT. The CDR3 DNA reads as TGTGCCAGCAGTTACTACAGATTGAACACTGAAGCTTTCTTT. Translated: CASSYYRLNTEAFF.

This clonotype appeared many times. V gene TRBV20-1 combines with J gene TRBJ1-2, with D hard to call. CDR3 length: 15 residues. Germline lookup yields CDR1 DFQATT and CDR2 SNEGSKA (reference sequence). V lost 0 bases and J lost 1, with 12 bases in between. The CDR3 region has the DNA TGCAGTGCTAGAGATAGTACAGCTTTTAACTATGGCTACACCTTC. Protein: CSARDSTAFNYGYTF.

The chain uses TRBV27 and TRBJ1-2, with 9 positions matching TRBD1. In germline, CDR1 is MNHEY, CDR2 SMNVEV (reference sequence). V was clipped by 6 bases and J by 4 bases; unmatched bases: 9. The CDR3 covers 15 residues. The CDR3 DNA follows: TGTGCCAGCAGAACAGGGGGCGAGGCGGGCTATGGCTACACCTTC. As protein: CASRTGGEAGYGYTF.

Many counts were recorded for this clonotype. This chain connects TRBV29-1 to TRBJ1-5; possibly TRBD1 for D (6 bases). There are 14 residues in the CDR3. Germline loops: CDR1 SQVTM, CDR2 ANQGSEA. The germline V and J ends were trimmed by 4 bases and 1 base, with 11 bases remaining between them. Written as DNA, the CDR3 is TGCAGCGTTGCAGGGGAGGCGAGCAATCAGCCCCAGCATTTT. It yields the protein CSVAGEASNQPQHF.

The chain employs TRBV5-1 and TRBJ2-3; D is undetermined. Germline CDR1 is SGHRS and CDR2 is YFSETQ. The germline V and J ends were trimmed by 0 bases and 2 bases, with 25 bases remaining between them. The CDR3 totals 20 residues. The CDR3 DNA reads as TGCGCCAGCAGCTTGGTCACCTTAGATGCCAGCCAAATCACCACAGATACGCAGTATTTT. This gives the protein CASSLVTLDASQITTDTQYF.

In this sample, this clonotype turned up a few times. The gene calls are TRBV20-1 and TRBJ2-5; no firm D call. This CDR3 contains 12 residues. The germline V gene has CDR1 DFQATT and CDR2 SNEGSKA (reference sequence). Trimming shortened V by 2 bases and J by 1 base, and 5 bases separated the two germline ends. The CDR3 DNA follows: TGCAGTGCTAGATACGGCCAAGAGACCCAGTACTTC. Its protein is CSARYGQETQYF.

This clonotype was seen at least ten times. The chain has TRBV15 and TRBJ2-1, with D maybe TRBD1 (5 bases). The CDR3 totals 15 residues. Trimming left V 2 bases short and J 5 bases short, with 13 bases between. Germline CDR1 reads LNHNV; CDR2 reads YYDKDF (reference sequence). The CDR3 loop is CATSRQGNINNEQFF. The DNA for the CDR3 is TGTGCCACCAGCAGACAGGGTAATATCAACAATGAGCAGTTCTTC.

The chain has TRBV12-3 or TRBV12-4 and TRBJ2-7; 7 nucleotides match TRBD1. CDR3 length equals 14 residues. V trimming: 5 bases; J trimming: 2 bases; junction bases outside the gene matches: 6. The CDR3, as DNA: TGTGCCAGCAGTACCCGGGACAGTACCTACGAGCAGTACTTC. Translation: CASSTRDSTYEQYF.

V and J are TRBV28 and TRBJ1-5; 7 bases align to TRBD1. CDR1 is MDHEN and CDR2 is SYDVKM in the germline V gene. The CDR3 totals 17 residues. With 6 bases clipped from V and 0 bases from J, the junction kept 11 bases outside the gene matches. The CDR3 DNA sequence: TGTGCCAGCAGGCACGATGACAGGGATTATAGCAATCAGCCCCAGCATTTT. As protein: CASRHDDRDYSNQPQHF. The variable domain in full, completed from reference TRBV28 and TRBJ1-5, reads DVKVTQSSRYLVKRTGEKVFLECVQDMDHENMFWYRQDPGLGLRLIYFSYDVKMKEKGDIPEGYSVSREKKERFSLILESASTNQTSMYLCASRHDDRDYSNQPQHFGDGTRLSIL.

The chain recombines TRBV6-5 with TRBJ1-1; TRBD1 aligns across 9 bases. Germline CDR1 and CDR2: MNHEY and SVGAGI. This CDR3 contains 16 residues. Losses at the gene ends were 2 bases for V and 4 bases for J; bases not matched to a gene: 8. The CDR3 DNA follows: TGTGCCAGCAGTTACCCACAGGGACAGGGCGGCACTGAAGCTTTCTTT. Amino acid sequence: CASSYPQGQGGTEAFF.

The chain couples TRBV5-1 to TRBJ2-2; D not certain. The CDR3 consists of 15 residues. Germline CDR1 is SGHRS and CDR2 is YFSETQ. V lost 8 bases and J 1 base, leaving 15 bases between the germline ends. The CDR3 spells CASHFGDRNTGELFF. The CDR3 region has the DNA TGCGCCAGTCATTTTGGCGATAGGAACACCGGGGAGCTGTTTTTT.

The sample holds many counts of this clonotype. As DNA, the CDR3 is TGTGCCGGGGGGACTAGCGGGAAGAGCACAGATACGCAGTATTTT. Translating gives CAGGTSGKSTDTQYF. The rearrangement uses TRBV10-3 and TRBJ2-3, with 13 bases aligning to TRBD2. Germline trimming cut 11 bases from V and 0 bases from J; bases unmatched to any gene: 5. The germline gives CDR1 ENHRY, CDR2 SYGVKD. CDR3 size: 15 residues.

The chain joins TRBV4-2 to TRBJ2-1; 7 bases are a match to TRBD2. V lost 3 bases to trimming and J lost 5 bases; unmatched junction nucleotides: 7. Germline-derived CDR1 and CDR2 are LGHNA and YNFKEQ. The CDR3 contains 15 residues. CDR3 sequence reads: CASSQGLAENNEQFF. The CDR3 bases are TGTGCCAGCAGCCAGGGGCTAGCGGAGAACAATGAGCAGTTCTTC.

This clonotype has just a few counts. The chain uses TRBV29-1 and TRBJ2-1; TRBD2 aligns across 7 bases. Germline V gene data show CDR1 as SQVTM and CDR2 as ANQGSEA. The CDR3 length is 13 residues. V was clipped by 4 bases and J by 9 bases; unmatched bases: 9. The CDR3 is CSVGRGTTGEQFF. In DNA, the CDR3 is TGCAGCGTTGGCCGAGGGACTACCGGTGAGCAGTTCTTC.

This clonotype was recorded a few times. The chain couples TRBV3-1 to TRBJ1-4; D is unclear. The CDR3 extends over 14 amino acids. V lost 4 bases and J 10 bases, leaving 16 bases between the germline ends. The germline gives CDR1 LGHDT, CDR2 YNNKEL (reference sequence). In DNA form, the CDR3 reads TGTGCCAGCAGCCCCTCGGGAAACCCAAGAAAACTGTTTTTT. This sequence encodes CASSPSGNPRKLFF.

This clonotype appeared a single time. This chain links TRBV24-1 with TRBJ2-5; 7 bases map to TRBD2. V trimming: 9 bases; J trimming: 5 bases; junction bases outside the gene matches: 11. The CDR3 is made up of 14 amino acids. Per germline, CDR1 KGHDR and CDR2 SFDVKD. The CDR3 region has the DNA TGTGCCACCGGGACGAGCGGGGTTGTGGAGACCCAGTACTTC. Translation: CATGTSGVVETQYF.

The DNA of the CDR3 is TGTGCCAGCAGCGTGGCGACTAGCCGCGAGCAGTACTTC. It specifies CASSVATSREQYF. The genes are TRBV9 and TRBJ2-7; TRBD2 agrees at 7 bases. The ends lost 2 bases at V and 6 bases at J; junction bases unmatched: 5. CDR3 length equals 13 residues. Germline V gene data show CDR1 as SGDLS and CDR2 as YYNGEE.

The chain joins TRBV11-2 to TRBJ2-3; D is possibly TRBD1 (7 bases). There are 19 residues in the CDR3. Germline V gene data show CDR1 as SGHAT and CDR2 as FQNNGV. The V end lost 1 base, the J end lost 1 base, and 21 bases lay between the germline ends. Written as DNA, the CDR3 is TGTGCCAGCAGCTTAGTAGGGGGCCAGCGGGCGAGTCGCACAGATACGCAGTATTTT. Translating it yields CASSLVGGQRASRTDTQYF.

This clonotype has a handful of counts. The chain uses TRBV2 and TRBJ1-4, with D maybe TRBD1 (6 bases). The germline V gene has CDR1 SNHLY and CDR2 FYNNEI. The CDR3 is 15 residues long. Between the trimmed V and J ends, which lost 3 bases and 6 bases, there was a span of 14 bases. Here the CDR3 DNA reads TGTGCCAGCAGTGAGCAGGCAGGGGCAGATGAAAAACTGTTTTTT. Its translation is CASSEQAGADEKLFF.

This clonotype was detected many times. The V and J genes are TRBV29-1 and TRBJ2-2; TRBD1 is a possible D gene (5 bases). This CDR3 spans 16 amino acids. V was shortened by 1 base and J by 2 bases, with 14 bases between the two germline ends. The V gene's germline CDR1 is SQVTM and CDR2 ANQGSEA. Here the CDR3 reads CSVEVGTGRNTGELFF. The CDR3 DNA sequence: TGCAGCGTTGAAGTTGGAACAGGTCGTAACACCGGGGAGCTGTTTTTT.

This clonotype was recorded a few times. The V gene is TRBV11-2, the J gene TRBJ1-4, with TRBD1 as a possible D gene (5 bases). This CDR3 spans 15 amino acids. Germline-derived CDR1 and CDR2 are SGHAT and FQNNGV. V was trimmed by 3 bases and J by 5 bases, leaving 13 bases between them. CDR3 DNA: TGTGCCAGCAGCTTTTCCGGGACGGAGAATGAAAAACTGTTTTTT. Amino acid sequence: CASSFSGTENEKLFF.

This clonotype was observed many times. This chain joins TRBV6-1 and TRBJ1-3, with TRBD1 as a possible D gene (6 bases). Germline V gives CDR1 MNHNS, CDR2 SASEGT. The CDR3 has 17 amino acids. The germline V and J ends were trimmed by 5 bases and 1 base, with 18 bases remaining between them. In DNA form, the CDR3 reads TGTGCCAGCAGTCCTGGGACATACCGCTCTTCTGGAAACACCATATATTTT. It codes for CASSPGTYRSSGNTIYF.

This clonotype was seen many times. The rearrangement links TRBV30 to TRBJ2-1; either TRBD1 or TRBD2 may supply D (6 bases each). Germline lookup yields CDR1 GTSNPN and CDR2 SVGIG (reference sequence). Trimming stripped 5 bases from V and 9 bases from J, with 23 bases between. CDR3 length: 15 residues. The CDR3 loop is CAWEGGHVFLGEQFF. The CDR3 nucleotides are TGTGCCTGGGAGGGGGGTCATGTCTTTCTAGGTGAGCAGTTCTTC.